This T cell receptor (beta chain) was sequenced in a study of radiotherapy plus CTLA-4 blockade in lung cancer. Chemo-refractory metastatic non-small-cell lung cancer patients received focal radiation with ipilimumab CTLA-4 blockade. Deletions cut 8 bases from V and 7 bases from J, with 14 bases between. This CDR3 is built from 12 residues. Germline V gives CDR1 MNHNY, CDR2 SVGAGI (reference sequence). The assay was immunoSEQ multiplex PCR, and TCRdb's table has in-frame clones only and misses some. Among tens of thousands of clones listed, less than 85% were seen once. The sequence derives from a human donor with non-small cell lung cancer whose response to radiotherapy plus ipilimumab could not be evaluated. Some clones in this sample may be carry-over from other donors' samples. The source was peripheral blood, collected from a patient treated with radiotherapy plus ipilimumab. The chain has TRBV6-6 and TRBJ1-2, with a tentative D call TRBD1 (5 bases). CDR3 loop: CASGGGIGGYTF. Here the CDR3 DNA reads TGTGCCAGCGGGGGGGGAATAGGTGGCTACACCTTC.